Listed below are T cell receptor beta chains from one sample, sequenced in a study of T cell responses to AZD1222 COVID-19 vaccine. Sequencing was performed with immunoSEQ multiplex PCR; in TCRdb, only in-frame clones are kept and a portion is missing. The sample lists approximately 120,000 clones, approximately 87% occurring once. Sequencing was performed on peripheral blood, taken 28 days after the second AZD1222 dose. All receptors come from an adult who received the AZD1222 COVID-19 vaccine. The CDR3 runs from the conserved cysteine through the conserved F or W. The order of the fields is J gene, CDR3 length, clone size, V gene, D gene, CDR3 DNA, CDR3 protein. D genes are given only for firm matches. Clone size is shown for a subset of rows, as once, few, many or a class of expanded clone.

j_call: TRBJ2-1; cdr3_length: 15; clone_size: .; v_call: TRBV3-1/TRBV3-2; d_call: .; cdr3_nt: TGTGCCAGCAGCCAGACAATGAGCTCCTACAATGAGCAGTTCTTC; cdr3_aa: CASSQTMSSYNEQFF
j_call: TRBJ2-1; cdr3_length: 11; clone_size: .; v_call: TRBV20-1; d_call: .; cdr3_nt: TGCAGTGCGAGTACTAGCTCCGCGCAGTTCTTC; cdr3_aa: CSASTSSAQFF
j_call: TRBJ2-3; cdr3_length: 14; clone_size: .; v_call: TRBV18; d_call: .; cdr3_nt: TGTGCCAGCTCACCACCGGGGGGGCCAGATACGCAGTATTTT; cdr3_aa: CASSPPGGPDTQYF
j_call: TRBJ2-5; cdr3_length: 18; clone_size: .; v_call: TRBV9; d_call: TRBD2; cdr3_nt: TGTGCCAGCAGCGTGAACCCTAGGACTAGCGGGGGGGAAGAGACCCAGTACTTC; cdr3_aa: CASSVNPRTSGGEETQYF
j_call: TRBJ2-1; cdr3_length: 12; clone_size: .; v_call: TRBV12-3/TRBV12-4; d_call: .; cdr3_nt: TGTGCCACCACCCAGGCAGGTAATGAGCAGTTCTTC; cdr3_aa: CATTQAGNEQFF
j_call: TRBJ2-3; cdr3_length: 15; clone_size: medium-sized; v_call: TRBV5-1; d_call: .; cdr3_nt: TGCGCCAGCAGCTTGAGCCTAGCAAGAGCAGATACGCAGTATTTT; cdr3_aa: CASSLSLARADTQYF
j_call: TRBJ2-6; cdr3_length: 14; clone_size: .; v_call: TRBV10-3; d_call: .; cdr3_nt: TGTGCCATCAGTGATCCCTCTGGGGCCAACGTCCTGACTTTC; cdr3_aa: CAISDPSGANVLTF
j_call: TRBJ1-1; cdr3_length: 12; clone_size: .; v_call: TRBV6-5; d_call: .; cdr3_nt: TGTGCCAGCAGTACAGGCGACACTGAAGCTTTCTTT; cdr3_aa: CASSTGDTEAFF
j_call: TRBJ2-3; cdr3_length: 15; clone_size: once; v_call: TRBV15; d_call: .; cdr3_nt: TGTGCCACCAGCATCCGGATAGGGACGGCAGATACGCAGTATTTT; cdr3_aa: CATSIRIGTADTQYF
j_call: TRBJ2-6; cdr3_length: 19; clone_size: .; v_call: TRBV9; d_call: .; cdr3_nt: TGTGCCAGCAGCGTAGGGCTCGGTCCCTCTCTTTCCGGGGCCAACGTCCTGACTTTC; cdr3_aa: CASSVGLGPSLSGANVLTF
j_call: TRBJ1-2; cdr3_length: 16; clone_size: .; v_call: TRBV19; d_call: TRBD1; cdr3_nt: TGTGCCAGTAGTATAACAGGCGCAGGGGGTTACTATGGCTACACCTTC; cdr3_aa: CASSITGAGGYYGYTF
j_call: TRBJ1-4; cdr3_length: 15; clone_size: .; v_call: TRBV5-1; d_call: .; cdr3_nt: TGCGCCAGCAGCCTATTCTCAGGGACTAATGAAAAACTGTTTTTT; cdr3_aa: CASSLFSGTNEKLFF
j_call: TRBJ2-5; cdr3_length: 12; clone_size: .; v_call: TRBV24-1; d_call: .; cdr3_nt: TGTGCCACCAGCCAGGGGCAAGAGACCCAGTACTTC; cdr3_aa: CATSQGQETQYF
j_call: TRBJ2-1; cdr3_length: 15; clone_size: .; v_call: TRBV6-5; d_call: .; cdr3_nt: TGTGCCAGCAGTTTCCTAGGGGGCTCCTACAATGAGCAGTTCTTC; cdr3_aa: CASSFLGGSYNEQFF
j_call: TRBJ2-5; cdr3_length: 16; clone_size: .; v_call: TRBV5-8; d_call: TRBD2; cdr3_nt: TGTGCCAGCAGCGAGGGACTAGCGGGTTTAGCAGAGACCCAGTACTTC; cdr3_aa: CASSEGLAGLAETQYF
j_call: TRBJ1-3; cdr3_length: 13; clone_size: .; v_call: TRBV7-9; d_call: .; cdr3_nt: TGTGCCAGCAGAATCCCCCCTGGAAACACCATATATTTT; cdr3_aa: CASRIPPGNTIYF
j_call: TRBJ2-1; cdr3_length: 13; clone_size: .; v_call: TRBV10-3; d_call: TRBD2; cdr3_nt: TGTGCCACACTAGCGGGAACATACAATGAGCAGTTCTTC; cdr3_aa: CATLAGTYNEQFF